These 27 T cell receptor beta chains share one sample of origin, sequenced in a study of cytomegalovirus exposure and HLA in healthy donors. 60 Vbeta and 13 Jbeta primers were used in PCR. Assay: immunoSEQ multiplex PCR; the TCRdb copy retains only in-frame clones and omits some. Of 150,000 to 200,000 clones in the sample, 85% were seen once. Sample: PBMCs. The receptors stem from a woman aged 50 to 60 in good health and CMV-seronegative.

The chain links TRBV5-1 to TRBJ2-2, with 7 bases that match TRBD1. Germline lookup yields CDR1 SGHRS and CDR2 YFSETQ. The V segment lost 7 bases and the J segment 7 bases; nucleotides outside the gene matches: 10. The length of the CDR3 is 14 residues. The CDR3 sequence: CASLEGAWGGELFF. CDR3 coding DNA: TGCGCCAGCCTCGAGGGGGCCTGGGGCGGGGAGCTGTTTTTT. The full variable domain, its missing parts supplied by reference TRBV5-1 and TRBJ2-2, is KAGVTQTPRYLIKTRGQQVTLSCSPISGHRSVSWYQQTPGQGLQFLFEYFSETQRNKGNFPGRFSGRQFSNSRSEMNVSTLELGDSALYLCASLEGAWGGELFFGEGSRLTVL.

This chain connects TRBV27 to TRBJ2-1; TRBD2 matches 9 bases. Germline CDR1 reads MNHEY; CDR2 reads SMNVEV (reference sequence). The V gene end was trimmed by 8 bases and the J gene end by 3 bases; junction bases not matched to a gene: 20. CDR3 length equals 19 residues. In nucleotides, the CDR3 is TGTGCCAGCTTTAGTCAGGGCGGTGTTAGCGGGAGATTCTACAATGAGCAGTTCTTC. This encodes CASFSQGGVSGRFYNEQFF.

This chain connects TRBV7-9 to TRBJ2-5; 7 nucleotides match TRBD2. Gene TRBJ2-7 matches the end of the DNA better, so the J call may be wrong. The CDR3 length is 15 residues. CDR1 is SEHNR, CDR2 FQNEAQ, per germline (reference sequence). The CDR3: CASSPLGGSTDEQYF. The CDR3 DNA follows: TGTGCCAGCAGCCCCCTAGGCGGGAGTACGGACGAGCAGTACTTC.

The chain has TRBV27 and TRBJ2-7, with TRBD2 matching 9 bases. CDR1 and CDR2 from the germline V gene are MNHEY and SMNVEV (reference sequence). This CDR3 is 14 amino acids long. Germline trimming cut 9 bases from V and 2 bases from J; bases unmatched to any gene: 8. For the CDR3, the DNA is TGTGCCAGTTATAGCGGGAGCAGGCCCTACGAGCAGTACTTC. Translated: CASYSGSRPYEQYF.

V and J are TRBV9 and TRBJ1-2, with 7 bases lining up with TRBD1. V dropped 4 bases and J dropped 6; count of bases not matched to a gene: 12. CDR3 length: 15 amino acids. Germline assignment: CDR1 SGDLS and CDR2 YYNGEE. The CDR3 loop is CASSRGQTGADGYTF. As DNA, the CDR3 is TGTGCCAGCAGCCGAGGCCAAACAGGGGCGGATGGCTACACCTTC. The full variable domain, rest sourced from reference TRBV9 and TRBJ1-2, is DSGVTQTPKHLITATGQRVTLRCSPRSGDLSVYWYQQSLDQGLQFLIQYYNGEERAKGNILERFSAQQFPDLHSELNLSSLELGDSALYFCASSRGQTGADGYTFGSGTRLTVV.

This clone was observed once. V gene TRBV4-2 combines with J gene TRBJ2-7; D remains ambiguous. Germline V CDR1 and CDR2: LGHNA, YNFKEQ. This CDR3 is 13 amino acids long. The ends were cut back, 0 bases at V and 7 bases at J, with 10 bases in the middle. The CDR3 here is CASSQDRGVEQYF. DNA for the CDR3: TGTGCCAGCAGCCAAGATCGAGGAGTGGAGCAGTACTTC.

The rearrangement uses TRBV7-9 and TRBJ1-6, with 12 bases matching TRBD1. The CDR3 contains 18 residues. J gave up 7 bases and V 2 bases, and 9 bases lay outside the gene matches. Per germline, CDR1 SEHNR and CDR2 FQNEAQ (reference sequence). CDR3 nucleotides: TGTGCCAGCAGCTTACGGGGACAGGGGGCAAGCAGAAATTCACCCCTCCACTTT. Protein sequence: CASSLRGQGASRNSPLHF.

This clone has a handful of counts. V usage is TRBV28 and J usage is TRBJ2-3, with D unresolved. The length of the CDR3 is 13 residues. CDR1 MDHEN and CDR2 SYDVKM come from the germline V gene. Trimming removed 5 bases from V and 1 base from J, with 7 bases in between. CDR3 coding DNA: TGTGCCAGCAGTACTCCGGGCACAGATACGCAGTATTTT. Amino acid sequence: CASSTPGTDTQYF.

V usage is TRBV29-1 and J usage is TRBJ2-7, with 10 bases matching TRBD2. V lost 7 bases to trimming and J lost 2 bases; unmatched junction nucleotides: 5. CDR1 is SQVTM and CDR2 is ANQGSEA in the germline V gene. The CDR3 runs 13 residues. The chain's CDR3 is CSGRTSGAYEQYF. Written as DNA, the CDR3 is TGCAGCGGTCGGACTAGCGGAGCCTACGAGCAGTACTTC.

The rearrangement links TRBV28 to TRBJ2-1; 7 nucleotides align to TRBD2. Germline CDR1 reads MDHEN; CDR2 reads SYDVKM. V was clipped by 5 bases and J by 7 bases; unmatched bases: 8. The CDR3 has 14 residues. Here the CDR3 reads CASSPGGRENEQFF. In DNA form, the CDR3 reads TGTGCCAGCAGTCCTGGGGGGAGGGAGAATGAGCAGTTCTTC.

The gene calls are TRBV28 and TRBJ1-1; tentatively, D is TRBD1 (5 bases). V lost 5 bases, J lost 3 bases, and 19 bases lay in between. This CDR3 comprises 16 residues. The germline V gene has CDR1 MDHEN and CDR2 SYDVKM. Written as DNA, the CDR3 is TGTGCCAGCAGTCCTGGCGGGGTTAGACAGCACACTGAAGCTTTCTTT. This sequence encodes CASSPGGVRQHTEAFF.

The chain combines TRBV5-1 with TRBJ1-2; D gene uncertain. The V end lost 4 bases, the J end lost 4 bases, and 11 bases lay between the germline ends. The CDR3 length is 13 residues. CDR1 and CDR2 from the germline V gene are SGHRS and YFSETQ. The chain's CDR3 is CASSPGGPYGYTF. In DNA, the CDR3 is TGCGCCAGCAGCCCCGGCGGTCCCTATGGCTACACCTTC.

CDR3 sequence reads: CASSLAAGGQPQHF. CDR3 sequence (DNA): TGCGCCAGCAGCTTGGCGGCAGGAGGGCAGCCCCAGCATTTT. The gene calls are TRBV5-1 and TRBJ1-5; D call uncertain. CDR3 length equals 14 residues. Germline V gives CDR1 SGHRS, CDR2 YFSETQ. The V gene lost 0 bases and the J gene lost 7 bases, with 11 bases spanning the gap.

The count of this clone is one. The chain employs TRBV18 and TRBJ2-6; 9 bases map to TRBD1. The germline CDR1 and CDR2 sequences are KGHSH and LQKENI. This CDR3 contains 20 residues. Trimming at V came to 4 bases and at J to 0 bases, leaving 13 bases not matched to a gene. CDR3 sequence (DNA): TGTGCCAGCTCACACGTTCCCCCGGGACAGGGCCTCTCTGGGGCCAACGTCCTGACTTTC. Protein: CASSHVPPGQGLSGANVLTF. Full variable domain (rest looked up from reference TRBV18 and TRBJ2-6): NAGVMQNPRHLVRRRGQEARLRCSPMKGHSHVYWYRQLPEEGLKFMVYLQKENIIDESGMPKERFSAEFPKEGPSILRIQQVVRGDSAAYFCASSHVPPGQGLSGANVLTFGAGSRLTVL.

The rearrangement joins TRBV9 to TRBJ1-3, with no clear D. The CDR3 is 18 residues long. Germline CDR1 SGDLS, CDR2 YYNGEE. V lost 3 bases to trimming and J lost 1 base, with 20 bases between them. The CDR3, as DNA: TGTGCCAGCAGCGCGCGCTATCCGGGAGCCACTTCTGGAAACACCATATATTTT. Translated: CASSARYPGATSGNTIYF. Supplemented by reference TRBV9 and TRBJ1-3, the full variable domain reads DSGVTQTPKHLITATGQRVTLRCSPRSGDLSVYWYQQSLDQGLQFLIQYYNGEERAKGNILERFSAQQFPDLHSELNLSSLELGDSALYFCASSARYPGATSGNTIYFGEGSWLTVV.

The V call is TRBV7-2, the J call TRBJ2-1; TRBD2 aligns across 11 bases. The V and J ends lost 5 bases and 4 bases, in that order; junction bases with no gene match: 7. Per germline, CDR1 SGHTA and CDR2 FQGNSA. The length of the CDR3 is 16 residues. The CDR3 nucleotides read TGTGCCAGCAGCCTGTTGGGACTAGCGGAGTACAATGAGCAGTTCTTC. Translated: CASSLLGLAEYNEQFF.

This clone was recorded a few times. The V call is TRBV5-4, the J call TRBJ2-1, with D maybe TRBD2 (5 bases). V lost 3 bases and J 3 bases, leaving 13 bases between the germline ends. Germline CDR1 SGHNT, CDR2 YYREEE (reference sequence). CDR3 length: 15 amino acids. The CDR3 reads CASSSVGRDYNEQFF. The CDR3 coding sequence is TGTGCCAGCAGCTCGGTCGGACGGGACTACAATGAGCAGTTCTTC.

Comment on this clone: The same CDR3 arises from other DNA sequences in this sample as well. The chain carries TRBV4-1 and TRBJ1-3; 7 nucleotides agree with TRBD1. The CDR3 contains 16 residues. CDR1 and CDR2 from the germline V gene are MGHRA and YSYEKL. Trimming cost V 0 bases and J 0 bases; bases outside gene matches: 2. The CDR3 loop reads CASSQDDRASGNTIYF. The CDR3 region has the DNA TGCGCCAGCAGCCAAGACGACAGGGCCTCTGGAAACACCATATATTTT.

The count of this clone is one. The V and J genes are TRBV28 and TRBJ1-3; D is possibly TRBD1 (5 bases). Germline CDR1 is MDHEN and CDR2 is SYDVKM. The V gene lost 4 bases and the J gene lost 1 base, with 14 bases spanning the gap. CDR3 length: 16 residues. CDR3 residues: CASSWGGIGSGNTIYF. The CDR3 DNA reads TGTGCCAGCAGTTGGGGGGGGATAGGGTCTGGAAACACCATATATTTT.

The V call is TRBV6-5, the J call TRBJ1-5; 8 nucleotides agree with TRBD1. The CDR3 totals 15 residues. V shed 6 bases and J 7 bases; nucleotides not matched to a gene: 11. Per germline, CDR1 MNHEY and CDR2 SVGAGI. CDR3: CASSPGGTGYQPQHF. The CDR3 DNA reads TGTGCCAGCAGCCCCGGGGGGACAGGTTACCAGCCCCAGCATTTT.

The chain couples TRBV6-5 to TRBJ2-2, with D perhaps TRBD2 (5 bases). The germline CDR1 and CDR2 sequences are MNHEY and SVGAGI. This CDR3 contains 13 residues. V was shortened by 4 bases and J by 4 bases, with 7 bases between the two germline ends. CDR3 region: CASSFGVTGELFF. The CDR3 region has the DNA TGTGCCAGCAGTTTCGGGGTCACCGGGGAGCTGTTTTTT.

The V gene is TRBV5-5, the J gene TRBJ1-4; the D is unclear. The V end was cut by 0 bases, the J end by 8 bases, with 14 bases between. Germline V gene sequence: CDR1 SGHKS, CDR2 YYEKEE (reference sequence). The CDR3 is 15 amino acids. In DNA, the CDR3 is TGTGCCAGCAGCTTGGGTCCCGGACGGGAGGAAAAACTGTTTTTT. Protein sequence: CASSLGPGREEKLFF. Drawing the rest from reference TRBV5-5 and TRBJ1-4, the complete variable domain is DAGVTQSPTHLIKTRGQQVTLRCSPISGHKSVSWYQQVLGQGPQFIFQYYEKEERGRGNFPDRFSARQFPNYSSELNVNALLLGDSALYLCASSLGPGREEKLFFGSGTQLSVL.

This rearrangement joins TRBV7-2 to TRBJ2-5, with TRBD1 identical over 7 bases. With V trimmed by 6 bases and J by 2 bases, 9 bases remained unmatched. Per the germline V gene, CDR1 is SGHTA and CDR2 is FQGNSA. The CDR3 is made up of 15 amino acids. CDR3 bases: TGTGCCAGCAGTCCCCGGGACAGAGAACAAGAGACCCAGTACTTC. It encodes CASSPRDREQETQYF.

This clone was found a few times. CDR3 loop: CAITDREQAYNEQFF. The CDR3 DNA follows: TGTGCCATCACCGACAGGGAACAGGCCTACAATGAGCAGTTCTTC. This chain joins TRBV14 and TRBJ2-1; the match to TRBD1 covers 7 bases. V trimming: 10 bases; J trimming: 2 bases; junction bases outside the gene matches: 11. The CDR3 extends over 15 amino acids. Germline V gene sequence: CDR1 SGHDN, CDR2 FVKESK.

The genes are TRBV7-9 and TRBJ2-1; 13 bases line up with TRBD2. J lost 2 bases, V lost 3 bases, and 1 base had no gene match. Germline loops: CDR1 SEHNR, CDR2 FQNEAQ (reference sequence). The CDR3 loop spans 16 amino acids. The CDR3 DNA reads TGTGCCAGCAGCTTTGGGACTAGCGGGACCTACAATGAGCAGTTCTTC. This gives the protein CASSFGTSGTYNEQFF. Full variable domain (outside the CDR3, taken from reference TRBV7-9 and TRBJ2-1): DTGVSQNPRHKITKRGQNVTFRCDPISEHNRLYWYRQTLGQGPEFLTYFQNEAQLEKSRLLSDRFSAERPKGSFSTLEIQRTEQGDSAMYLCASSFGTSGTYNEQFFGPGTRLTVL.

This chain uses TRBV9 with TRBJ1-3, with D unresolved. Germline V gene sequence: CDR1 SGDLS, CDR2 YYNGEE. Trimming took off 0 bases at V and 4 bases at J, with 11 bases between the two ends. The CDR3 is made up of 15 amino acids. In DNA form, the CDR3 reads TGTGCCAGCAGCGTAGGGGTACTGGGCGGAAACACCATATATTTT. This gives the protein CASSVGVLGGNTIYF.

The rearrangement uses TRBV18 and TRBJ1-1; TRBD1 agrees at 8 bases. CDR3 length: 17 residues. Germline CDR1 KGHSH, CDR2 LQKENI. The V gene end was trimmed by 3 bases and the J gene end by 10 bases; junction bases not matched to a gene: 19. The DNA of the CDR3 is TGTGCCAGCTCACCTCGGGCAGGGGGCGGAGTTTCGGCTGGAGCTTTCTTT. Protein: CASSPRAGGGVSAGAFF.